A single sample is the source of the 32 T cell receptor beta chains below, sequenced in a study of T-cell memory formation after mild COVID-19. TCRdb called the 5' RACE reads again in MiXCR, with one record for every CDR3 protein. Of roughly 45,000 distinct CDR3 sequences in the sample, 25% to 30% are singletons; the top ten hold 43%. Sequenced: PBMCs or a T cell subset sorted from them (not recorded which). These receptors were obtained from a man younger than 35 who had mild COVID-19 (a few samples of this study predate the infection). Cell type and time point are not known.

This clonotype has a handful of counts. The chain combines TRBV6-2 or TRBV6-3 with TRBJ2-3; TRBD1 or TRBD2 may be the D gene (6 bases each). Deletions cut 2 bases from V and 0 bases from J, with 15 bases between. This CDR3 is built from 17 residues. Germline V gene data show CDR1 as MNHEY and CDR2 as SVGEGT. For the CDR3, the DNA is TGTGCCAGCAGTTACATCGGCAGGGGACTTAGCACAGATACGCAGTATTTT. The encoded protein is CASSYIGRGLSTDTQYF.

The chain links TRBV6-2 or TRBV6-3 to TRBJ2-1, with D tentatively TRBD1 or TRBD2 (6 bases each). This CDR3 spans 15 amino acids. Trimming left V 1 base short and J 3 bases short, with 10 bases between. Germline CDR1 reads MNHEY; CDR2 reads SVGEGT. The DNA of the CDR3 is TGTGCCAGCAGTTACTTGGGGGGCTTCTACAATGAGCAGTTCTTC. Protein: CASSYLGGFYNEQFF.

The V call is TRBV7-2, the J call TRBJ1-1; D ambiguous. The V end lost 0 bases, the J end lost 10 bases, and 12 bases lay between the germline ends. CDR1 is SGHTA, CDR2 FQGNSA, per germline. The CDR3 has 13 amino acids. The CDR3 reads CASSLADGPRAFF. The CDR3 DNA sequence: TGTGCCAGCAGCTTAGCGGACGGGCCTCGAGCTTTCTTT.

This clonotype came up a few times. V is TRBV5-1 and J is TRBJ2-1, with 7 bases lining up with TRBD1. The CDR3 contains 14 residues. Per germline, CDR1 SGHRS and CDR2 YFSETQ. Trimming cost V 0 bases and J 8 bases; bases outside gene matches: 5. CDR3 sequence: CASSLAPTGDEQFF. As DNA, the CDR3 is TGCGCCAGCAGCTTGGCCCCAACAGGGGATGAGCAGTTCTTC.

V usage is TRBV15 and J usage is TRBJ2-6; D uncertain. CDR3 length equals 14 residues. V was cut by 3 bases and J by 0 bases, with 3 bases left in between. Germline V gives CDR1 LNHNV, CDR2 YYDKDF (reference sequence). The CDR3 here is CATSSYSGANVLTF. The CDR3 coding sequence is TGTGCCACCAGCAGTTACTCTGGGGCCAACGTCCTGACTTTC.

CDR3 coding DNA: TGTGCCAGCAGCCCCGGGACGCACCCGTCAGATACGCAGTATTTT. Residues: CASSPGTHPSDTQYF. The rearrangement links TRBV7-9 to TRBJ2-3, with D possibly being TRBD1 or TRBD2 (5 bases each). Between the trimmed V and J ends, which lost 5 bases and 4 bases, there was a span of 16 bases. Per the germline V gene, CDR1 is SEHNR and CDR2 is FQNEAQ (reference sequence). This CDR3 region has 15 residues.

The J gene is TRBJ2-7, the V gene TRBV2, with 12 bases identical to TRBD2. The V gene's germline CDR1 is SNHLY and CDR2 FYNNEI. Trimming at V came to 6 bases and at J to 3 bases, leaving 12 bases not matched to a gene. The CDR3 contains 17 residues. CDR3 nucleotides: TGTGCCAGCAGCCCGGACGGCCGGACTAGCGGGAACTACGAGCAGTACTTC. Translated, it gives CASSPDGRTSGNYEQYF.

The chain carries TRBV7-2 and TRBJ2-3; TRBD2 might be the D (6 bases). CDR3 length equals 15 residues. V dropped 5 bases and J dropped 4 bases, with 16 bases sitting between them. The V gene's germline CDR1 is SGHTA and CDR2 FQGNSA. CDR3 residues: CASSPRGGLADTQYF. CDR3 bases: TGTGCCAGCAGCCCCCGCGGAGGGTTGGCAGATACGCAGTATTTT.

The V and J genes are TRBV12-3 or TRBV12-4 and TRBJ1-2, with D possibly being TRBD1 (5 bases). V was clipped by 5 bases and J by 8 bases, with 12 bases between them. The CDR3 runs 12 residues. CDR3 coding DNA: TGTGCCAGCAGTCCCCGAGGGGTGGGCTACACCTTC. Translation: CASSPRGVGYTF.

The chain uses TRBV12-3 or TRBV12-4 and TRBJ2-3, with 7 positions matching TRBD1. CDR3 length: 16 amino acids. V lost 6 bases, J lost 2 bases, and 11 bases stayed unmatched. The CDR3 DNA follows: TGTGCCAGCAGCAATACAGGGGCCTTGGACACAGATACGCAGTATTTT. This codes for CASSNTGALDTDTQYF.

This clonotype came up a few times. V is TRBV12-3 or TRBV12-4 and J is TRBJ1-1, with 8 bases fitting TRBD1. Trimming at V came to 2 bases and at J to 1 base, leaving 3 bases not matched to a gene. CDR3 length: 15 amino acids. CDR3 coding DNA: TGTGCCAGCAGTTTAACAGGGGGATGGAACACTGAAGCTTTCTTT. It is translated as CASSLTGGWNTEAFF.

This clonotype was detected a few times. The chain recombines TRBV6-2 or TRBV6-3 with TRBJ2-5; maybe TRBD2 (6 bases). This CDR3 spans 16 amino acids. The germline CDR1 and CDR2 sequences are MNHEY and SVGEGT. Trimming removed 2 bases at V and 2 bases at J, with 15 bases between. This CDR3 is CASSYGGPAGQETQYF. CDR3 sequence (DNA): TGTGCCAGCAGTTACGGCGGCCCCGCGGGACAAGAGACCCAGTACTTC.

The gene calls are TRBV7-9 and TRBJ1-1, with TRBD1 matching over 10 bases. CDR1 and CDR2 from the germline V gene are SEHNR and FQNEAQ (reference sequence). With 5 bases clipped from V and 1 base from J, the junction kept 4 bases outside the gene matches. The CDR3 is made up of 15 amino acids. The chain's CDR3 is CASSPRDRGNTEAFF. In DNA, the CDR3 is TGTGCCAGCAGCCCAAGGGACAGGGGGAACACTGAAGCTTTCTTT.

This clonotype was observed a few times. The rearrangement joins TRBV15 to TRBJ1-1; no reliable D call. Trimming pared 3 bases from V and 1 base from J, leaving 15 bases between. The CDR3 loop spans 16 amino acids. Germline V gives CDR1 LNHNV, CDR2 YYDKDF (reference sequence). In nucleotides, the CDR3 is TGTGCCACCAGCAGCGGAACCGGGAGACGGAACACTGAAGCTTTCTTT. This gives the protein CATSSGTGRRNTEAFF.

This chain connects TRBV4-1 to TRBJ2-2; either TRBD1 or TRBD2 may fit D (5 bases each). The CDR3 covers 15 residues. Germline assignment: CDR1 MGHRA and CDR2 YSYEKL. The ends were cut back, 4 bases at V and 4 bases at J, with 13 bases in the middle. CDR3 sequence: CASSPGPGPTGELFF. In DNA, the CDR3 is TGCGCCAGCAGCCCGGGACCGGGACCCACCGGGGAGCTGTTTTTT.

This chain links TRBV4-1 with TRBJ1-2; D gene uncertain. Germline V gives CDR1 MGHRA, CDR2 YSYEKL. The CDR3 is 13 residues long. The V gene lost 3 bases and the J gene lost 1 base, with 6 bases spanning the gap. CDR3: CASSHGSNYGYTF. The CDR3 nucleotides read TGCGCCAGCAGCCATGGCAGTAACTATGGCTACACCTTC.

This clonotype appeared a single time. This chain links TRBV7-7 with TRBJ2-3; 10 bases fit TRBD2. V dropped 6 bases and J dropped 0; count of bases not matched to a gene: 3. CDR1 is SSHAT, CDR2 FNYEAQ, per germline (reference sequence). The CDR3 has 15 amino acids. CDR3 bases: TGTGCCAGCAGTCCTAGCGGGGGCAGCACAGATACGCAGTATTTT. It encodes CASSPSGGSTDTQYF.

This chain connects TRBV27 to TRBJ2-3; no clear D gene. The CDR3 has 16 amino acids. Germline-derived CDR1 and CDR2 are MNHEY and SMNVEV (reference sequence). V dropped 0 bases and J dropped 4 bases, with 14 bases sitting between them. The CDR3 DNA is TGTGCCAGCAGTTTATCCCTTTTATCATCATCAGATACGCAGTATTTT. Protein product: CASSLSLLSSSDTQYF.

This clonotype was picked up many times. V usage is TRBV20-1 and J usage is TRBJ2-7, with TRBD1 as a possible D gene (5 bases). The CDR3 has 14 amino acids. V lost 2 bases and J lost 4, with 15 bases in between. CDR1 DFQATT and CDR2 SNEGSKA come from the germline V gene (reference sequence). CDR3 protein: CSARSQGVGYEQYF. The CDR3, as DNA: TGCAGTGCTAGATCGCAGGGCGTCGGATACGAGCAGTACTTC.

The J gene is TRBJ2-5, the V gene TRBV7-9, with TRBD1 identical over 7 bases. V dropped 5 bases and J dropped 0; count of bases not matched to a gene: 12. Germline CDR1 and CDR2: SEHNR and FQNEAQ (reference sequence). The CDR3 runs 17 residues. CDR3 in DNA: TGTGCCAGCAGCCACAGATCGACAGGGACCTACCAAGAGACCCAGTACTTC. The encoded protein is CASSHRSTGTYQETQYF.

DNA for the CDR3: TGTGCCAGCAGTGAACGGGGCCCCTACTACGAGCAGTACTTC. Amino acids: CASSERGPYYEQYF. The genes are TRBV2 and TRBJ2-7; D possibly uses TRBD1 or TRBD2 (5 bases each). In germline, CDR1 is SNHLY, CDR2 FYNNEI. V was pared by 2 bases and J by 3 bases, with 11 bases between. This CDR3 is built from 14 residues.

The chain combines TRBV7-8 with TRBJ2-5, with 9 bases aligning to TRBD2. The CDR3 is 16 residues long. CDR1 and CDR2 from the germline V gene are SGHVS and FQNEAQ. V shed 3 bases and J 7 bases; nucleotides not matched to a gene: 12. In DNA, the CDR3 is TGTGCCAGCAGCTTCTCTAGCGGGGCGTCCTCTGGGACCCAGTACTTC. This sequence encodes CASSFSSGASSGTQYF.

The sample holds one count of this clonotype. The rearrangement uses TRBV4-3 and TRBJ2-7, with 7 bases aligning to TRBD1. Germline lookup yields CDR1 LGHNA and CDR2 YSLEER. The ends lost 0 bases at V and 3 bases at J; junction bases unmatched: 5. The CDR3 covers 15 residues. CDR3 protein: CASSQERWDSYEQYF. The CDR3 DNA is TGCGCCAGCAGCCAAGAGAGGTGGGACAGCTACGAGCAGTACTTC.

J is TRBJ2-7 and V is TRBV6-2 or TRBV6-3; the D gene is possibly TRBD2 (5 bases). The germline V and J ends were trimmed by 5 bases and 3 bases, with 14 bases remaining between them. Germline V gene sequence: CDR1 MNHEY, CDR2 SVGEGT. The CDR3 contains 14 residues. The CDR3 protein is CASSLSLARYEQYF. DNA for the CDR3: TGTGCCAGCAGTCTCTCGCTAGCTCGCTACGAGCAGTACTTC.

This clonotype occurred a few times. CDR3 sequence (DNA): TGCGCCAGCAGCTACTACCCGGACAGGTTGAACACTGAAGCTTTCTTT. Residues: CASSYYPDRLNTEAFF. The rearrangement uses TRBV5-1 and TRBJ1-1; TRBD1 agrees at 7 bases. CDR3 size: 16 residues. CDR1 and CDR2 (germline): SGHRS, YFSETQ. Germline trimming cut 3 bases from V and 0 bases from J; bases unmatched to any gene: 8.

V and J are TRBV6-5 and TRBJ2-7; TRBD2 might be the D (5 bases). The V end was cut by 11 bases, the J end by 7 bases, with 15 bases between. Germline loops: CDR1 MNHEY, CDR2 SVGAGI. The CDR3 extends over 11 amino acids. CDR3 amino acids: CAAGGRWEQYF. CDR3 nucleotide sequence: TGTGCCGCCGGAGGACGGTGGGAGCAGTACTTC.

This clonotype was picked up a small number of times. CDR3 bases: TGTGCCAGCGGGACAGGGAACTATGGCTACACCTTC. Amino acids: CASGTGNYGYTF. The chain combines TRBV14 with TRBJ1-2; 9 bases are a match to TRBD1. J lost 2 bases, V lost 8 bases, and 0 bases had no gene match. Per the germline V gene, CDR1 is SGHDN and CDR2 is FVKESK. The CDR3 runs to 12 residues.

The sample holds a few counts of this clonotype. The CDR3 bases are TGTGCCATCAGTGAGGACGGGGAGATTACCTATGGCTACACCTTC. Translation gives CAISEDGEITYGYTF. The V gene is TRBV10-3, the J gene TRBJ1-2; no firm D call. The CDR3 spans 15 residues. V was trimmed by 2 bases and J by 4 bases, leaving 14 bases between them. Germline V gene sequence: CDR1 ENHRY, CDR2 SYGVKD.

The rearrangement links TRBV15 to TRBJ2-7; tentatively, D is TRBD1 or TRBD2 (5 bases each). There are 15 residues in the CDR3. Trimming pared 1 base from V and 4 bases from J, leaving 14 bases between. The germline V gene has CDR1 LNHNV and CDR2 YYDKDF (reference sequence). The CDR3 DNA follows: TGTGCCACCAGCAGAGGTTCCGGGACGGAGTACGAGCAGTACTTC. Translating it yields CATSRGSGTEYEQYF.

V usage is TRBV6-2 or TRBV6-3 and J usage is TRBJ2-7; weak D call: TRBD2 (6 bases). V was pared by 2 bases and J by 2 bases, with 13 bases between. From germline, CDR1 is MNHEY and CDR2 SVGEGT. The CDR3 sequence is 15 residues long. As DNA, the CDR3 is TGTGCCAGCAGTTACGGGGGTTCGGGGGCCTACGAGCAGTACTTC. It codes for CASSYGGSGAYEQYF.

This clonotype showed up just a few times. The rearrangement links TRBV2 to TRBJ2-3; 10 bases match TRBD2. The germline CDR1 and CDR2 sequences are SNHLY and FYNNEI. CDR3 length: 16 residues. V trimming: 1 base; J trimming: 3 bases; junction bases outside the gene matches: 4. The CDR3 region has the DNA TGTGCCAGCAGTGAAGGGGGACTAGCGATAACAGATACGCAGTATTTT. It is translated as CASSEGGLAITDTQYF.

This clonotype was seen a few times. The CDR3 region is CASTYRLNTEAFF. CDR3 DNA: TGTGCCAGTACCTACCGACTGAACACTGAAGCTTTCTTT. This chain links TRBV19 with TRBJ1-1, with D unclear. CDR1 LNHDA and CDR2 SQIVND come from the germline V gene (reference sequence). Trimming shortened V by 7 bases and J by 0 bases, and 9 bases separated the two germline ends. The CDR3 contains 13 residues.